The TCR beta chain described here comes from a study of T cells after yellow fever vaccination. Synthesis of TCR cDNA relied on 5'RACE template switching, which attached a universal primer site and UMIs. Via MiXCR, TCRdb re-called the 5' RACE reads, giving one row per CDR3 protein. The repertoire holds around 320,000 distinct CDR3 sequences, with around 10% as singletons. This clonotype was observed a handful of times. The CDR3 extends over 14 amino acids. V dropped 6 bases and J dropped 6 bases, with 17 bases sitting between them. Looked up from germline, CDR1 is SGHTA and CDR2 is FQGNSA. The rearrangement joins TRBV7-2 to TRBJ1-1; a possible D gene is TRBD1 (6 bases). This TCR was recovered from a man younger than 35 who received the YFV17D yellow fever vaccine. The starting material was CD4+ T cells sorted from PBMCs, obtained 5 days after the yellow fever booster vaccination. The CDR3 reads CASSATGRKAEAFF. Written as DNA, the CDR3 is TGTGCCAGCAGTGCCACAGGGAGGAAGGCTGAAGCTTTCTTT.